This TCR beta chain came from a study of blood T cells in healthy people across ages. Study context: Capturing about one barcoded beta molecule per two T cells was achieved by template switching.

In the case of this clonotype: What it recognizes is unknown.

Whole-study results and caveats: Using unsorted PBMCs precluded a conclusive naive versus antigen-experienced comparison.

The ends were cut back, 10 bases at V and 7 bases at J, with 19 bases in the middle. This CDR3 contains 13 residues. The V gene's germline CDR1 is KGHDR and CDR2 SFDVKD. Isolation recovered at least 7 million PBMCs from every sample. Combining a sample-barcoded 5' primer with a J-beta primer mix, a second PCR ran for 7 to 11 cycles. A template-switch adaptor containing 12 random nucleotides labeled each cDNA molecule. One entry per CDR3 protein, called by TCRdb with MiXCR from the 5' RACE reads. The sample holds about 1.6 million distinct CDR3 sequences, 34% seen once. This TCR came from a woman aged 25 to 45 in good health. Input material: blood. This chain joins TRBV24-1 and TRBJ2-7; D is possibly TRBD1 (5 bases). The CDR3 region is CATGPGSYNEQYF. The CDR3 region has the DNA TGTGCCACGGGGCCTGGGTCCTACAATGAGCAGTACTTC.